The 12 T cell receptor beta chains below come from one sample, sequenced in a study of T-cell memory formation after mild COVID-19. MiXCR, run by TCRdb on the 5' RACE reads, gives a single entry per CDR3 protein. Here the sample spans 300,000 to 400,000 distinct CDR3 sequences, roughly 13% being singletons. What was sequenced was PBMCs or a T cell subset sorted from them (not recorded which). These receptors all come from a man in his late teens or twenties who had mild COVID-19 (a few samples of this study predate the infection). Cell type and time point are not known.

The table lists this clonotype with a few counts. The CDR3 reads CRMGYSPLHF. As DNA, the CDR3 is TGCAGGATGGGTTATTCACCCCTCCACTTT. This chain links TRBV29-1 with TRBJ1-6; D is ambiguous. Germline V gene data show CDR1 as SQVTM and CDR2 as ANQGSEA. The CDR3 spans 10 residues.

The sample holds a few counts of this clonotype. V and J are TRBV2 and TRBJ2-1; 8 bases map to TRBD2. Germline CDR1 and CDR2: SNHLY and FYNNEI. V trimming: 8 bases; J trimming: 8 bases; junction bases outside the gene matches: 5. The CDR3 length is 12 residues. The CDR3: CASVTGGDEQFF. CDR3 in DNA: TGTGCCAGCGTCACGGGAGGGGATGAGCAGTTCTTC.

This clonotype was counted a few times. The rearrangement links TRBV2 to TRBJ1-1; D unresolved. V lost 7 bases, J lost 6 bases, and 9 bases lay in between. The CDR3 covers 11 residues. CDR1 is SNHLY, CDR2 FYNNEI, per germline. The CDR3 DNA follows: TGTGCCAGCACGAGGGCAGCTGAAGCTTTCTTT. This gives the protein CASTRAAEAFF.

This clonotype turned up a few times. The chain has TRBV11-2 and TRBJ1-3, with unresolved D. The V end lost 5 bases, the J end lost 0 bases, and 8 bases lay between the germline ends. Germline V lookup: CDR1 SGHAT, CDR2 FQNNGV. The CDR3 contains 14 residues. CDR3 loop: CASSRDYSGNTIYF. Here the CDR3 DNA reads TGTGCCAGCAGCCGAGACTACTCTGGAAACACCATATATTTT.

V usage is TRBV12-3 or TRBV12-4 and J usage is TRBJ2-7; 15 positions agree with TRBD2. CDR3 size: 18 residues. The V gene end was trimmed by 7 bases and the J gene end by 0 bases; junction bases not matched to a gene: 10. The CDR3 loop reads CASTRGTSGGLSSYEQYF. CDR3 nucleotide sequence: TGTGCCAGCACGAGGGGGACTAGCGGGGGGCTCAGCTCCTACGAGCAGTACTTC.

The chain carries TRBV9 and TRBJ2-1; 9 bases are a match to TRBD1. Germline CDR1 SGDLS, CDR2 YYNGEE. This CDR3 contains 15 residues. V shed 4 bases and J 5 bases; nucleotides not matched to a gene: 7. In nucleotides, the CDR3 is TGTGCCAGCAGCCCACAGGGGGCGATTAACAATGAGCAGTTCTTC. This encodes CASSPQGAINNEQFF.

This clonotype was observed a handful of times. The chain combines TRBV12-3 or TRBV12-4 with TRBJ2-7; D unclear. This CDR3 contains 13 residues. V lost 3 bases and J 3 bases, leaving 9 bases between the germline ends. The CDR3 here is CASSFMLNYEQYF. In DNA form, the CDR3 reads TGTGCCAGCAGTTTTATGCTCAACTACGAGCAGTACTTC.

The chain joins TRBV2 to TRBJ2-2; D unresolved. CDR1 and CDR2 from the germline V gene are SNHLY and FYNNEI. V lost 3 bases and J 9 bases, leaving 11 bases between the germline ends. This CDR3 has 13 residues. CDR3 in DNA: TGTGCCAGCAGTGATGAGGCCCCGAGGGAGCTGTTTTTT. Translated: CASSDEAPRELFF.

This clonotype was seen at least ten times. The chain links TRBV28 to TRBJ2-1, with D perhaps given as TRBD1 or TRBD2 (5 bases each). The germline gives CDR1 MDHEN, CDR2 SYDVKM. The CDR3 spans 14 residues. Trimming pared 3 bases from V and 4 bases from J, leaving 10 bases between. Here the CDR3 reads CASSLGPAYNEQFF. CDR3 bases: TGTGCCAGCAGTTTGGGACCCGCGTACAATGAGCAGTTCTTC. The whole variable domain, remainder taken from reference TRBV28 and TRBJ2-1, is DVKVTQSSRYLVKRTGEKVFLECVQDMDHENMFWYRQDPGLGLRLIYFSYDVKMKEKGDIPEGYSVSREKKERFSLILESASTNQTSMYLCASSLGPAYNEQFFGPGTRLTVL.

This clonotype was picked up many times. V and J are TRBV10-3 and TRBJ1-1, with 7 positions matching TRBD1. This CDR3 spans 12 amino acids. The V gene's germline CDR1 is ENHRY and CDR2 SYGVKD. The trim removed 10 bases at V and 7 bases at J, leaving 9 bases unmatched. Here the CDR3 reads CATSTGKSEAFF. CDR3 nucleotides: TGTGCCACGTCGACAGGGAAGAGTGAAGCTTTCTTT.

The CDR3 DNA follows: TGTGCCACCAGTGACCCTCTGTTCTCCTACAATGAGCAGTTCTTC. Its protein product is CATSDPLFSYNEQFF. V and J are TRBV24-1 and TRBJ2-1; D is ambiguous. In germline, CDR1 is KGHDR, CDR2 SFDVKD. With 4 bases removed from V and 0 bases from J, the gap between germline ends came to 9 bases. The CDR3 extends over 15 amino acids.

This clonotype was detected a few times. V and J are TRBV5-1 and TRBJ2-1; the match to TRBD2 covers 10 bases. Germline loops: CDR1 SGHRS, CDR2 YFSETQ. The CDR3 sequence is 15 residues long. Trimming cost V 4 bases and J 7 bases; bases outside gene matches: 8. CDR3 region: CASSQGLAVTNEQFF. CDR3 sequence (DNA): TGCGCCAGCAGCCAAGGACTAGCGGTGACTAATGAGCAGTTCTTC.